This T cell receptor beta chain was identified in a study of T cells in Graves' hyperthyroidism and ophthalmopathy. Patients were excluded for uncontrolled infection, other autoimmune disease, pregnancy or lactation. Deletions cut 0 bases from V and 0 bases from J, with 8 bases between. The germline gives CDR1 MGHRA, CDR2 YSYEKL. The CDR3 has 15 residues. TCR beta CDR3 regions were amplified from RNA. The TCR CDR3 was amplified in a first-round RT-PCR using the HTBI primer set. TCRdb fed the multiplex PCR reads into MiXCR, producing one record per CDR3 protein. Of about 130,000 distinct CDR3 sequences in the sample, over 20% were seen once. There are many counts of this clonotype.

The rearrangement uses TRBV4-1 and TRBJ1-1; no firm D call. The receptor was derived from a woman in her 50s with Graves' hyperthyroidism that later progressed to Graves' ophthalmopathy. The material sequenced was blood. The DNA for the CDR3 is TGCGCCAGCAGCCAAGAAGTTGGCCTGAACACTGAAGCTTTCTTT. This encodes CASSQEVGLNTEAFF.